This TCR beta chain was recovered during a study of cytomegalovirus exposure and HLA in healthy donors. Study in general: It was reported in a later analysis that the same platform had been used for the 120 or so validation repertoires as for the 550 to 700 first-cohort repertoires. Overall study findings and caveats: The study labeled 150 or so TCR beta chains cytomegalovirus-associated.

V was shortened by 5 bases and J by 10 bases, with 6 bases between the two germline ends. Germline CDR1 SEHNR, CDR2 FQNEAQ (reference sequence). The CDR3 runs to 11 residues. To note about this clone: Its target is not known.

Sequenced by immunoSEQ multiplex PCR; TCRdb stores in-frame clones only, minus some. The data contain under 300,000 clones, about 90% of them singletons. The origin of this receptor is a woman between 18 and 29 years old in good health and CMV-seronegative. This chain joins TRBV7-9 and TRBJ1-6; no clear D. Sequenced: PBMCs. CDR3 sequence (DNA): TGTGCCAGCAGCCGCGGCTCACCCCTCCACTTT. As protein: CASSRGSPLHF.